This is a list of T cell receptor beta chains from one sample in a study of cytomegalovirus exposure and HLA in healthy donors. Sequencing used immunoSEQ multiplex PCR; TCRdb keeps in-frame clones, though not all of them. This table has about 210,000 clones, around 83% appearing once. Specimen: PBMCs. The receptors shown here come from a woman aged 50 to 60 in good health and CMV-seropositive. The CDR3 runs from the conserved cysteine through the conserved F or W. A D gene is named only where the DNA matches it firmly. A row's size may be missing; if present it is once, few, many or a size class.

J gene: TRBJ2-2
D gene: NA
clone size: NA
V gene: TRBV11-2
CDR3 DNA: TGTGCCAGCAGCTGGGGGCTGAACACCGGGGAGCTGTTTTTT
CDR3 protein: CASSWGLNTGELFF

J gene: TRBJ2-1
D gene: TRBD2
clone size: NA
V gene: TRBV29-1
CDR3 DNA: TGCAGCGGCTGGACTAGCGGGGTAGGCGAGCAGTTCTTC
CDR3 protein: CSGWTSGVGEQFF

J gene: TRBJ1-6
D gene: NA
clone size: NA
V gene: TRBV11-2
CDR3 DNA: TGTGCCAGCAGCCACCGAATAAAATCACTTAATTCACCCCTCCACTTT
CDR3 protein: CASSHRIKSLNSPLHF

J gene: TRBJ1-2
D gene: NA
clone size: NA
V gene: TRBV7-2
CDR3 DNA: TGTGCCAGCAGCTTACAGGGTGAAGGCTACACCTTC
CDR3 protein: CASSLQGEGYTF

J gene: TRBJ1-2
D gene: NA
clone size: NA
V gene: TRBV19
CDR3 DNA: TGTGCCAGTACCCGGCTGGAGGGGTGGGACTATGGCTACACCTTC
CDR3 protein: CASTRLEGWDYGYTF

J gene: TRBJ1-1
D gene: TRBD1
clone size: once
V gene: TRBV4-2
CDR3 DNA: TGTGCCAGCAGCCAAGAACTATCAGGGGGTGTCACTGAAGCTTTCTTT
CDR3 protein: CASSQELSGGVTEAFF

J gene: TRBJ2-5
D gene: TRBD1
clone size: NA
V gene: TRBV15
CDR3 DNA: TGTGCCACCAGCACTGGGACAGGAGTCGACTTAAAGACCCAGTACTTC
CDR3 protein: CATSTGTGVDLKTQYF

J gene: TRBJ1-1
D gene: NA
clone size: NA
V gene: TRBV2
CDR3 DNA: TGTGCCAGCCTCTTGGGTTTGGGGAGAACTGAAGCTTTCTTT
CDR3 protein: CASLLGLGRTEAFF

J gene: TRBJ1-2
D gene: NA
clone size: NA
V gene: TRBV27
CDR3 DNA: TGTGCCAGCAGTCCCCTGAGCAGGGGCTATGGCTACACCTTC
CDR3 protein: CASSPLSRGYGYTF

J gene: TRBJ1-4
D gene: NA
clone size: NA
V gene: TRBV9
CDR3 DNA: TGTGCCAGCTCCCCGCCGGGGGTGAGGGAAAAACTGTTTTTT
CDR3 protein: CASSPPGVREKLFF

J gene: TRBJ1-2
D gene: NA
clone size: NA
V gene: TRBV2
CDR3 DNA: TGTGCCAGCAGTGAGTCTTTTTTATACTATGGCTACACCTTC
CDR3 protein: CASSESFLYYGYTF

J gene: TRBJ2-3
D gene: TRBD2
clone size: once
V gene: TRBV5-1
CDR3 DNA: TGCGCCAGCAGCTCTAGCGGGGGAACAGATACGCAGTATTTT
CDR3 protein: CASSSSGGTDTQYF

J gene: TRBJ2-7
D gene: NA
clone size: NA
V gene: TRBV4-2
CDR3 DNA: TGTGCCAGCAGCCAAGATAGGCCAGGCCCCTACGAGCAGTACTTC
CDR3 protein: CASSQDRPGPYEQYF

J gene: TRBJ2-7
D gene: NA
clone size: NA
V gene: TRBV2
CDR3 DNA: TGTGCCAGCGGACAGATGTCCTACGAGCAGTACTTC
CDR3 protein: CASGQMSYEQYF

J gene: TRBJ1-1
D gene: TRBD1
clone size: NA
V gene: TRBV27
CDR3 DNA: TGTGCCAGCAGTTTATCCATAAGGGGGCCGACTGAAGCTTTCTTT
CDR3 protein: CASSLSIRGPTEAFF

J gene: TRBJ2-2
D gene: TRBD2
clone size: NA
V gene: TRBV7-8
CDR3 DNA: TGTGCCAGCAGCTTTAATAGACTAGCGGGGGCGGAGCTGTTTTTT
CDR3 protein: CASSFNRLAGAELFF

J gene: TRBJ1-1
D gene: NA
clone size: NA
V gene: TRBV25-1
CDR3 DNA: TGTGCCAGCAGTCCTACAGGGAACACTGAAGCTTTCTTT
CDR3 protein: CASSPTGNTEAFF

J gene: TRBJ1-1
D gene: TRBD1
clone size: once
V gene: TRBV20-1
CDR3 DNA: TGCAGTGGGCAGGGGGACACTGAAGCTTTCTTT
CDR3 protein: CSGQGDTEAFF

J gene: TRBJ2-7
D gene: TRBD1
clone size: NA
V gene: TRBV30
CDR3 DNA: TGTGCCTGGACGGAGACAGGGGGCAGCGAGCAGTACTTC
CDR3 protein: CAWTETGGSEQYF

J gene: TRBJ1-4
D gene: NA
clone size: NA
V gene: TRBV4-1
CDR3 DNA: TGCGCCAGCAGGGTATCGCAGGGAAAGGAAAAACTGTTTTTT
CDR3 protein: CASRVSQGKEKLFF

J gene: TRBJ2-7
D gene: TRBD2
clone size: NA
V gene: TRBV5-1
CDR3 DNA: TGCGCCAGCCGGACGGGACTAGCTATCTACGAGCAGTACTTC
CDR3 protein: CASRTGLAIYEQYF

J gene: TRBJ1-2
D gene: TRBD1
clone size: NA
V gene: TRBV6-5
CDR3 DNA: TGTGCCAGCAGGAGGACAGGGGGCTCCGGTGGCTACACCTTC
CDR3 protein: CASRRTGGSGGYTF

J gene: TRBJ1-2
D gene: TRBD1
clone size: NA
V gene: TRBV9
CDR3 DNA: TGTGCCAGCAGCAAAGGACAGGGGGCGTATGGCTACACCTTC
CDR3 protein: CASSKGQGAYGYTF

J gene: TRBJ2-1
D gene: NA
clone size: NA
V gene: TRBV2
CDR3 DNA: TGTGCCAGCAGTGAAAGGGGGCGGGGTGCCTACAATGAGCAGTTCTTC
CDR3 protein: CASSERGRGAYNEQFF

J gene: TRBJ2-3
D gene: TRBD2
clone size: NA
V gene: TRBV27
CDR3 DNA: TGTGCCAGCAGTTTATCGGGTCTAGCGGGGGGAGATACGCAGTATTTT
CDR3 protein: CASSLSGLAGGDTQYF

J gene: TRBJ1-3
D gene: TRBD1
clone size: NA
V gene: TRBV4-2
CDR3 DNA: TGTGCCAGCAGCCAAGAATTTACAGGGGTCGGAAACACCATATATTTT
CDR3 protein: CASSQEFTGVGNTIYF

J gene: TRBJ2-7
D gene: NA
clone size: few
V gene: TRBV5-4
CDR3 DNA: TGTGCCAGCAGCTTCGGGCGGGACCTCGAGCAGTACTTC
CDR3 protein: CASSFGRDLEQYF

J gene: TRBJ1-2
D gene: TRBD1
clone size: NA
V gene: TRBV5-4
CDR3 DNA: TGTGCCAGCAGCCCGGTTGACAGGGCCTCCGGCTACACCTTC
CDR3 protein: CASSPVDRASGYTF

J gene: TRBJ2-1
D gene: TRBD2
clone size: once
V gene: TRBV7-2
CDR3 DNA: TGTGCCAGCAGCTACTCTAGCGGGGGGGCCTACAATGAGCAGTTCTTC
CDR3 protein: CASSYSSGGAYNEQFF

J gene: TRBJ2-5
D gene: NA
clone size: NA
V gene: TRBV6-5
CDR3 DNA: TGTGCCAGCAGCCCAGAACCTTGGAGTGAGACCCAGTACTTC
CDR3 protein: CASSPEPWSETQYF

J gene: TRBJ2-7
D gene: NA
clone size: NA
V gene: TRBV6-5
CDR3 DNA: TGTGCCAGCAGTTACGCGGGGACAGACTCTTACGAGCAGTACTTC
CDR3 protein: CASSYAGTDSYEQYF

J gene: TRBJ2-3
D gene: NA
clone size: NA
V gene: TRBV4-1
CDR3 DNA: TGCGCCAGCAGCCAAGATCTTGGGCGGAGAAGGGGGACAGATACGCAGTATTTT
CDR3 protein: CASSQDLGRRRGTDTQYF

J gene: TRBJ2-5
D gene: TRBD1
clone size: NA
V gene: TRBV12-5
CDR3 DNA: TGTGCTAGTGGACGGGACAGGCAAGAGACCCAGTACTTC
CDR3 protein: CASGRDRQETQYF

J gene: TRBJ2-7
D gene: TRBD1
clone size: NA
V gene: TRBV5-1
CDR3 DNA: TGCGCCAGCAAACAGGGGGTGAATACCTACGAGCAGTACTTC
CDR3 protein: CASKQGVNTYEQYF

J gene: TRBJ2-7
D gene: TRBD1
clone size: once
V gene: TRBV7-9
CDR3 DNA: TGTGCCAGCAGCAAACCGGGACAGGGCCCCGAGCAGTACTTC
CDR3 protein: CASSKPGQGPEQYF

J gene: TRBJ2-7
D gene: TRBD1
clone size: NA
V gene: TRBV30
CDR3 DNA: TGTGCCTCGACCGGGGACAGCTCCTACGAGCAGTACTTC
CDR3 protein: CASTGDSSYEQYF

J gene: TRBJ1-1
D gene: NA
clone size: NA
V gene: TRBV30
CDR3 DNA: TGTGCCTGGAGTACAGTAATGAACACTGAAGCTTTCTTT
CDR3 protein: CAWSTVMNTEAFF

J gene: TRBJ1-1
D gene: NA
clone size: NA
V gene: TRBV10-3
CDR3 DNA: TGTGCCATCAGTGAGTCGGAAAGGGGGAGTACTGAAGCTTTCTTT
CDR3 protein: CAISESERGSTEAFF

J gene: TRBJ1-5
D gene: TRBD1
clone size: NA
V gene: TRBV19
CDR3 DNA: TGTGCCAGTGAGGGGGCCCTACCTAATCAGCCCCAGCATTTT
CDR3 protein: CASEGALPNQPQHF

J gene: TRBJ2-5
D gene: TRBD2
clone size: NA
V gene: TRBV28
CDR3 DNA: TGTGCCAGCAGTTCTAGCGGGGGTGGTTTGAGAGAGACCCAGTACTTC
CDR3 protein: CASSSSGGGLRETQYF

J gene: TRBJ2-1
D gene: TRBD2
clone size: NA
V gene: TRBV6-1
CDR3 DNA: TGTGCCGGGAGGCGGGGGGGTTACAATGAGCAGTTCTTC
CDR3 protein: CAGRRGGYNEQFF

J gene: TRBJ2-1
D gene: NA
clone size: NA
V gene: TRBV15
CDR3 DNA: TGTGCCACCAGCGGATCGGGTGGAGAGCAGTTCTTC
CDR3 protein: CATSGSGGEQFF

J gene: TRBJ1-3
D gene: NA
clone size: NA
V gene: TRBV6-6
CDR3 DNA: TGTGCCAGCAGTTACAGCAGGGCTGGAAACACCATATATTTT
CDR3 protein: CASSYSRAGNTIYF

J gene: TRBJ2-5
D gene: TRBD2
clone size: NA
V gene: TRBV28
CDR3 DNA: TGTGCCAGCAGGGTTAGCGGGGGACCGACCCAGTACTTC
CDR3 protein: CASRVSGGPTQYF

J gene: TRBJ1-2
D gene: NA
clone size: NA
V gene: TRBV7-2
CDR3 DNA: TGTGCCAGCAGCTCAGCGGGGCGAATCATCTATGGCTACACCTTC
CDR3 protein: CASSSAGRIIYGYTF

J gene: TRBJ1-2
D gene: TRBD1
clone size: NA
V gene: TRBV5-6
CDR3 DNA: TGTGCCAGCAGCTTGTCGGGACAGGGCTTTAAGGGCTACACCTTC
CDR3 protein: CASSLSGQGFKGYTF

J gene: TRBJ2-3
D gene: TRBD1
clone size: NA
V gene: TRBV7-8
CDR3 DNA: TGTGCCAGCAGCTTACTTCAGCAGGGGGCAGGCACAGATACGCAGTATTTT
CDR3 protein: CASSLLQQGAGTDTQYF

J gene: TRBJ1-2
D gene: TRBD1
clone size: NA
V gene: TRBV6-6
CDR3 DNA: TGTGCCAGCAGTTACTCACAGGGGGGCAACTATGGCTACACCTTC
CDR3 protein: CASSYSQGGNYGYTF

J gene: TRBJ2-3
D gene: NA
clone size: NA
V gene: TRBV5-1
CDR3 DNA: TGCGCCAGCAGCTCTTACTCCAGGGAACTCACAGATACGCAGTATTTT
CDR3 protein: CASSSYSRELTDTQYF

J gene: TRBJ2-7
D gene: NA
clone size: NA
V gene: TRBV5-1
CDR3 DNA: TGCGCCAGCAGCTTGGAGGGACATGGGTACGAGCAGTACTTC
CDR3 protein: CASSLEGHGYEQYF

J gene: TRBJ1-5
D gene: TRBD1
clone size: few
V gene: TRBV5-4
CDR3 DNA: TGTGCCACCGGACAGGGAGGGCAGCCCCAGCATTTT
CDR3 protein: CATGQGGQPQHF

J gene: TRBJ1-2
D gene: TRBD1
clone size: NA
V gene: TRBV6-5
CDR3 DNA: TGTGCCAGCAGGCTACAGGGGGCGGGTAGCTATGGCTACACCTTC
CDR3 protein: CASRLQGAGSYGYTF

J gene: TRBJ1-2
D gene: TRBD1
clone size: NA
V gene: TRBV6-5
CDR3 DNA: TGTGCCAGCAAACCTGGGACAGGGTCTGGCTACACCTTC
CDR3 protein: CASKPGTGSGYTF

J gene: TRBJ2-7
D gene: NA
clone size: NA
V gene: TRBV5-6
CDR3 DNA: TGTGCCAGCAGCACGGGAGACGAGCAGTACTTC
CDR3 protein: CASSTGDEQYF

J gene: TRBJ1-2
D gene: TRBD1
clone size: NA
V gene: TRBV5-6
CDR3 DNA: TGTGCCAGCATCAACAGGGGGCATGAGTATGGCTACACCTTC
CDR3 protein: CASINRGHEYGYTF

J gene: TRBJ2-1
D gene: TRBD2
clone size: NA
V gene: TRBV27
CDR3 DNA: TGTGCCAGCAGTTTATCCCCGGGTCTAGCGGGGTCTGAGCAGTTCTTC
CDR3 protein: CASSLSPGLAGSEQFF

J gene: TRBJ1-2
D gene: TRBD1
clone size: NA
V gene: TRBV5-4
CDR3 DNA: TGTGCCAGCAGAGGGAAGGGGGCATCAAACTATGGCTACACCTTC
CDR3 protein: CASRGKGASNYGYTF

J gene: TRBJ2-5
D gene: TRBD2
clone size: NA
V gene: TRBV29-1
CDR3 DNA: TGCAGCGTTGTGCCTAGCGGGGTTCAAGAGACCCAGTACTTC
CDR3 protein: CSVVPSGVQETQYF

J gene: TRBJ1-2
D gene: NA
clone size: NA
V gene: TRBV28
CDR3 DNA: TGTGCCAGCAGACCTGGGAGGGGCTCAGGCTACACCTTC
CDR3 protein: CASRPGRGSGYTF